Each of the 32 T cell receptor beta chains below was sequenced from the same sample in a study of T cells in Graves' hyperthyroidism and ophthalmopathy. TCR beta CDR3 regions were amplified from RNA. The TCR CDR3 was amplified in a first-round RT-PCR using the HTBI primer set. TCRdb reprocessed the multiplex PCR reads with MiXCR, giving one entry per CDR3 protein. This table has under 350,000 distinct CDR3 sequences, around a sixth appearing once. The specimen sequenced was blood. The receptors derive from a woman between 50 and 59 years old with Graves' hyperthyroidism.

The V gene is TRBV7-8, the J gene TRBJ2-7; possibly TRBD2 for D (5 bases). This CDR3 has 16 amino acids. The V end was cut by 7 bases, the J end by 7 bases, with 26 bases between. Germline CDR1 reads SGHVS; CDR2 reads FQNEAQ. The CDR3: CASTLTSSRGTGEQYF. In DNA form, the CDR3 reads TGTGCCAGCACCCTTACCTCCTCCCGGGGAACGGGGGAGCAGTACTTC.

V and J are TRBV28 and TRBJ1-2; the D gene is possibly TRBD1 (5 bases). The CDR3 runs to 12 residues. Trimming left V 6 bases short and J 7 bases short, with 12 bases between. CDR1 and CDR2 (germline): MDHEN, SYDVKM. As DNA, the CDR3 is TGTGCCAGCAGCAGGAGGGGCTTTGGCTACACCTTC. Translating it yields CASSRRGFGYTF.

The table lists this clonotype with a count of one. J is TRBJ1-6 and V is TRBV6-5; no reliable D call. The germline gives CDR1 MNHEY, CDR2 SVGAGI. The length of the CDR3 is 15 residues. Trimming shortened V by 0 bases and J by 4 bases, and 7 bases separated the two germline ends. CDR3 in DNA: TGTGCCAGCAGTTACTCAAGGGATTATAATTCACCCCTCCACTTT. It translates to CASSYSRDYNSPLHF.

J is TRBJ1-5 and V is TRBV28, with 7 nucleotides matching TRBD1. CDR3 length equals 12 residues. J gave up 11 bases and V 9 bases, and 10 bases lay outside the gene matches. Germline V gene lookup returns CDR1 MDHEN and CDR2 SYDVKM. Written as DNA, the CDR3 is TGTGCCAGTACCGACAGGGTTAGGGCCCAGCATTTT. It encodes CASTDRVRAQHF.

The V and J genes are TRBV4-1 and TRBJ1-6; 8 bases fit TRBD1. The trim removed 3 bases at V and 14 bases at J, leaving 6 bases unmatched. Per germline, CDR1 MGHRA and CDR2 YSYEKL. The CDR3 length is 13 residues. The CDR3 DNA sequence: TGCGCCAGCAGCCATGGACAGGGCCGGGCCCTCCACTTT. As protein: CASSHGQGRALHF.

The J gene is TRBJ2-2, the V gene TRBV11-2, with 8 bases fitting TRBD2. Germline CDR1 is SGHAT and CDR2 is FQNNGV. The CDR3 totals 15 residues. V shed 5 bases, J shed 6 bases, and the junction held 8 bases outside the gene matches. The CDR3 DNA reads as TGTGCCAGCAGCAATAGCGGGAATGAGGCCGGGGAGCTGTTTTTT. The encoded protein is CASSNSGNEAGELFF.

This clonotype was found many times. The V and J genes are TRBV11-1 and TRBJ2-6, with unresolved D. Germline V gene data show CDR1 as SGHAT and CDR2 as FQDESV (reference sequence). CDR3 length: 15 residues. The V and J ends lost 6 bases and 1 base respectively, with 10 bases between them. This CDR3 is CASRGTLSGANVLTF. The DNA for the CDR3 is TGTGCCAGCAGGGGAACTTTATCTGGGGCCAACGTCCTGACTTTC.

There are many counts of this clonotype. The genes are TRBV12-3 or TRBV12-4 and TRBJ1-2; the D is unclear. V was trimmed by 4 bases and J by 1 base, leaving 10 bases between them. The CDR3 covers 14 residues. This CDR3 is CASSSWGGNYGYTF. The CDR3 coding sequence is TGTGCCAGCAGTTCTTGGGGAGGTAACTATGGCTACACCTTC.

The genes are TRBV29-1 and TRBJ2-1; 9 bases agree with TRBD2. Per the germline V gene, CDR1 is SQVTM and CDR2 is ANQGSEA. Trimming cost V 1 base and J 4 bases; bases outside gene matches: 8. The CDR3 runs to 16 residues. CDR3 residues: CSVEGETSGEYNEQFF. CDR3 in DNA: TGCAGCGTTGAAGGGGAGACTAGCGGAGAATACAATGAGCAGTTCTTC.

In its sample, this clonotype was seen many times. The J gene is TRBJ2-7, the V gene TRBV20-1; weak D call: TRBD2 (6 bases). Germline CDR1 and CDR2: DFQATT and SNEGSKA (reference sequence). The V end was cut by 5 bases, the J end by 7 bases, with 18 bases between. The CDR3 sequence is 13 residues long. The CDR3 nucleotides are TGCAGTGCTGGGGACGGGAGAGGTTATGAGCAGTACTTC. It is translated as CSAGDGRGYEQYF.

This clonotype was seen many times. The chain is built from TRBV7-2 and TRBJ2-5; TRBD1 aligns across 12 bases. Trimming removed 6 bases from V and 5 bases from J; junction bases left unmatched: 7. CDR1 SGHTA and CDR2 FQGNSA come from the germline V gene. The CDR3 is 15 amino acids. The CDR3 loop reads CASRGTGGSFETQYF. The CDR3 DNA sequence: TGTGCCAGCAGGGGGACAGGGGGCTCCTTCGAGACCCAGTACTTC.

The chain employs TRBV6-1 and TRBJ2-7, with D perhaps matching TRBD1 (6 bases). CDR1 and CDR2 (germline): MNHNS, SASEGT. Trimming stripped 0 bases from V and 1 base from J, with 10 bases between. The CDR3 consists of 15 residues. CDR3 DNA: TGTGCCAGCAGTGAAGCTAGCAGGGGATCCTACGAGCAGTACTTC. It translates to CASSEASRGSYEQYF.

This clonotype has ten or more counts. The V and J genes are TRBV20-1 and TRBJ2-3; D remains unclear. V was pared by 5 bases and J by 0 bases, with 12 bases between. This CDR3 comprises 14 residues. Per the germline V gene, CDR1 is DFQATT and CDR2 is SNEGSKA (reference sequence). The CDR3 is CSAEVAASTDTQYF. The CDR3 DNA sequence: TGCAGTGCTGAGGTTGCAGCGAGCACAGATACGCAGTATTTT.

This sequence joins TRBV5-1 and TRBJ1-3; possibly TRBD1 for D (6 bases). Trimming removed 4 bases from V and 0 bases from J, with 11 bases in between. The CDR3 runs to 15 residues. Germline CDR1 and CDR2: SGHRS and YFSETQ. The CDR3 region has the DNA TGCGCCAGCAGCATGGACAGATTCTCTGGAAACACCATATATTTT. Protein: CASSMDRFSGNTIYF.

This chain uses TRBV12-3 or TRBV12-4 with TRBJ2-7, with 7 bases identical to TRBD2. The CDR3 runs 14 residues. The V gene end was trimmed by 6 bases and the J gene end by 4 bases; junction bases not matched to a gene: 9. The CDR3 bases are TGTGCCAGCAGCTCCCTAGCGGAGGCATACGAGCAGTACTTC. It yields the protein CASSSLAEAYEQYF.

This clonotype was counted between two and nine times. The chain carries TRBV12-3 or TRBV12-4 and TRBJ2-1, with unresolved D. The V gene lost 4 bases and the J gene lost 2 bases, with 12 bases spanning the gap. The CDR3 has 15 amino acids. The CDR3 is CASSSRRAPYNEQFF. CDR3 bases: TGTGCCAGCAGTTCCAGACGGGCCCCCTACAATGAGCAGTTCTTC.

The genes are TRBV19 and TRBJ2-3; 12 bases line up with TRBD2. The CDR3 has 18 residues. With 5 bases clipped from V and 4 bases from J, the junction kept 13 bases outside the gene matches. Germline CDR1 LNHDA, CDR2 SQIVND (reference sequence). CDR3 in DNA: TGTGCCAGTAGTGCCGGACTAGCGGGACGACCAATCTCAGATACGCAGTATTTT. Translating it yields CASSAGLAGRPISDTQYF. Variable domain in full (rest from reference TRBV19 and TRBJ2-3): DGGITQSPKYLFRKEGQNVTLSCEQNLNHDAMYWYRQDPGQGLRLIYYSQIVNDFQKGDIAEGYSVSREKKESFPLTVTSAQKNPTAFYLCASSAGLAGRPISDTQYFGPGTRLTVL.

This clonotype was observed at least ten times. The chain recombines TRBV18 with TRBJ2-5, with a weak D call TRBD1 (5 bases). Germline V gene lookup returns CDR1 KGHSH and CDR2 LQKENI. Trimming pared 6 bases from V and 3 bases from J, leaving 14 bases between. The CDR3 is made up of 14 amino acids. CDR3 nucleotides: TGTGCCAGCTCGCCGTATGGGGCGGAAGAGACCCAGTACTTC. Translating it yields CASSPYGAEETQYF.

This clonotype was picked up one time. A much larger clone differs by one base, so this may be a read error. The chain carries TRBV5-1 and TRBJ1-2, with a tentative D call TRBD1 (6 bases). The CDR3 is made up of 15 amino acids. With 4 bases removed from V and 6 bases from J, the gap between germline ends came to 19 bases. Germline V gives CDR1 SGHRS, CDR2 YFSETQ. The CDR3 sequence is CASSPLFRGRDGYTF. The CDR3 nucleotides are TGCGCCAGCAGCCCCTTATTTCGGGGGCGGGATGGCTACACCTTC.

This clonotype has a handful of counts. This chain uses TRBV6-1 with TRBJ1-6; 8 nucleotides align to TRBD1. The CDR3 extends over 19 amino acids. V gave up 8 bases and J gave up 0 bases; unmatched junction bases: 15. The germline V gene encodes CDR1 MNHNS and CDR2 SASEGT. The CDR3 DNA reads TGTGCCAGCGACTTAACCGGGACAGGCGCCAGCTCCTATAATTCACCCCTCCACTTT. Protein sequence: CASDLTGTGASSYNSPLHF.

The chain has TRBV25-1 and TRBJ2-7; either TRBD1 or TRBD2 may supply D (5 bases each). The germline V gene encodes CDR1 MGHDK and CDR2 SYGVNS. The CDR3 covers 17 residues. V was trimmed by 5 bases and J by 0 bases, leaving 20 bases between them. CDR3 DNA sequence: TGTGCCAGCAGTCGCAGCTGGGACCTCGGAGCCTCCTACGAGCAGTACTTC. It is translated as CASSRSWDLGASYEQYF.

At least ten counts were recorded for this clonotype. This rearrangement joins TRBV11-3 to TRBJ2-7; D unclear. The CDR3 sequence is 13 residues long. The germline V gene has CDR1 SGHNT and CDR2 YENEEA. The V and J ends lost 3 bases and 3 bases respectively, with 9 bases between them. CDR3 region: CASSFENIYEQYF. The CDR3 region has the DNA TGTGCCAGCAGCTTTGAGAATATCTACGAGCAGTACTTC.

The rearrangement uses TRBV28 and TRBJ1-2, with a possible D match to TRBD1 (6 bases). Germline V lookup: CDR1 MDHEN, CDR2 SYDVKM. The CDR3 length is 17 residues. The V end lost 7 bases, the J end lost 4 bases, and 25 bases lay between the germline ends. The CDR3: CASMKVTGTPFGYGYTF. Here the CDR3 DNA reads TGTGCCAGCATGAAGGTTACCGGGACACCCTTTGGCTATGGCTACACCTTC.

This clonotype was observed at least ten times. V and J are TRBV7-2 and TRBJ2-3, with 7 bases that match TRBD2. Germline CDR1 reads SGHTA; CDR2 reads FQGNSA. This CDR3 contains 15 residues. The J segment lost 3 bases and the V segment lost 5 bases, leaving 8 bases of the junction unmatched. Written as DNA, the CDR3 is TGTGCCAGCAGCGGTAGGCAGCGGGGAACAGATACGCAGTATTTT. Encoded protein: CASSGRQRGTDTQYF. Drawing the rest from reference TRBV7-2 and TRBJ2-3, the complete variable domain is GAGVSQSPSNKVTEKGKDVELRCDPISGHTALYWYRQSLGQGLEFLIYFQGNSAPDKSGLPSDRFSAERTGGSVSTLTIQRTQQEDSAVYLCASSGRQRGTDTQYFGPGTRLTVL.

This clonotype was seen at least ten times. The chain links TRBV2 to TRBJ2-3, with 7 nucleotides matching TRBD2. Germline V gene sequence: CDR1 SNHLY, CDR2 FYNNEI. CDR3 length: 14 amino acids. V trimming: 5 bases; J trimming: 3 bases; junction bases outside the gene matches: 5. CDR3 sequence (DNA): TGTGCCAGCAGTTTGGGGGGGGTGACAGATACGCAGTATTTT. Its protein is CASSLGGVTDTQYF.

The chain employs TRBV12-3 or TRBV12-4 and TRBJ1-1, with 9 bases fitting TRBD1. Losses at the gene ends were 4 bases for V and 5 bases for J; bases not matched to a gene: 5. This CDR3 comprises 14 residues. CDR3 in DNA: TGTGCCAGCAGTTCTACAGGGGGCAAAACTGAAGCTTTCTTT. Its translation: CASSSTGGKTEAFF.

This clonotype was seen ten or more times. In DNA form, the CDR3 reads TGCGCCAGGACAGGCCAACGGGACAGCACAGATACGCAGTATTTT. Its protein product is CARTGQRDSTDTQYF. The J gene is TRBJ2-3, the V gene TRBV5-1, with D tentatively TRBD1 (6 bases). Germline values: CDR1 SGHRS, CDR2 YFSETQ. Trimming removed 8 bases from V and 0 bases from J, with 16 bases in between. The CDR3 is made up of 15 amino acids.

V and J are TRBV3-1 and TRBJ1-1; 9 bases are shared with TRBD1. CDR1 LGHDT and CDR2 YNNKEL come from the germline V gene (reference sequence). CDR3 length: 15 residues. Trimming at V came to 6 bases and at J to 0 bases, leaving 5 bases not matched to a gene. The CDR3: CASSGTGTMNTEAFF. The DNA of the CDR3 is TGTGCCAGCAGTGGGACAGGGACCATGAACACTGAAGCTTTCTTT.

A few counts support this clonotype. CDR3 amino acids: CASSARTGANYEQYF. Written as DNA, the CDR3 is TGTGCCAGCAGCGCAAGGACAGGGGCAAACTACGAGCAGTACTTC. J is TRBJ2-7 and V is TRBV6-1; 9 bases map to TRBD1. From germline, CDR1 is MNHNS and CDR2 SASEGT. V was pared by 6 bases and J by 3 bases, with 9 bases of the junction left unmatched. The length of the CDR3 is 15 residues.

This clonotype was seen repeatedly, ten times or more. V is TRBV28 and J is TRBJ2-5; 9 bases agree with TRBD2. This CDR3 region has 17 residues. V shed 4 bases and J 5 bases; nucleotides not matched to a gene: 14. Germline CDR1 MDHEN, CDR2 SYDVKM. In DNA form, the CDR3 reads TGTGCCAGCAGTTCCCCGGGTAGCGGGAGCCACGCCGAGACCCAGTACTTC. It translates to CASSSPGSGSHAETQYF. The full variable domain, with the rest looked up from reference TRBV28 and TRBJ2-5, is DVKVTQSSRYLVKRTGEKVFLECVQDMDHENMFWYRQDPGLGLRLIYFSYDVKMKEKGDIPEGYSVSREKKERFSLILESASTNQTSMYLCASSSPGSGSHAETQYFGPGTRLLVL.

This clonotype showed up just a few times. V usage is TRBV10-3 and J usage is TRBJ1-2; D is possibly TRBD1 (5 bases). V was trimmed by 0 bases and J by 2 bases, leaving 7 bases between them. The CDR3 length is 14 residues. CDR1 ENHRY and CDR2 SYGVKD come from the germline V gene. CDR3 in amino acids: CAISESWGNYGYTF. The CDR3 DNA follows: TGTGCCATCAGTGAGTCTTGGGGCAACTATGGCTACACCTTC.

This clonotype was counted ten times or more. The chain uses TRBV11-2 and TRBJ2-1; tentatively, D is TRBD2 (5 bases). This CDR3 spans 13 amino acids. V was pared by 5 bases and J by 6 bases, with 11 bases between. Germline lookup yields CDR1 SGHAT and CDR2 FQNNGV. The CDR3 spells CASSPGMSNEQFF. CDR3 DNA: TGTGCCAGCAGCCCGGGGATGAGCAATGAGCAGTTCTTC.